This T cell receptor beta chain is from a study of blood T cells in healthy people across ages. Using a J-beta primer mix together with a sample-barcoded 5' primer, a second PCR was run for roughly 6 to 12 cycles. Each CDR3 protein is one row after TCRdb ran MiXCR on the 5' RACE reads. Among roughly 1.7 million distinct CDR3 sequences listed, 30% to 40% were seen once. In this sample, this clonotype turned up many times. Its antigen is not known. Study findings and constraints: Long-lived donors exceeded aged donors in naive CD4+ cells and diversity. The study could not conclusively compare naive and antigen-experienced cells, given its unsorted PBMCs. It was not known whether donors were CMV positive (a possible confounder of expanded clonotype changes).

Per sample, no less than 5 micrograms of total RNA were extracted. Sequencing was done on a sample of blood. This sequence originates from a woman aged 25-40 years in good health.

Written as DNA, the CDR3 is TGTGCCAGCAGCAGCTGGACAGATTCGGGAGATACGCAGTATTTT. Amino acid sequence: CASSSWTDSGDTQYF. V gene TRBV9 combines with J gene TRBJ2-3; a weak D match, TRBD1 (6 bases). CDR3 length: 15 residues. Germline CDR1 is SGDLS and CDR2 is YYNGEE. The V end was cut by 4 bases, the J end by 5 bases, with 17 bases between.